The 18 T cell receptor beta chains listed next were all sequenced from one sample in a study of blood T cell repertoires in COVID-19. Here immunoSEQ multiplex PCR was the method, and the copy in TCRdb shows in-frame clones only, minus some. Among approximately 210,000 clones, under 90% were seen once, and the ten largest hold roughly 21%. Sequencing was carried out using peripheral blood. The receptor set was obtained from a man aged 30-40 years with active or convalescent COVID-19.

The chain joins TRBV29-1 to TRBJ1-1, with TRBD1 as a possible D gene (5 bases). The CDR3 is 11 residues long. Germline V gene data show CDR1 as SQVTM and CDR2 as ANQGSEA. The V end was cut by 8 bases, the J end by 5 bases, with 12 bases between. The CDR3 bases are TGCAGCTCTGGGGGGGGAACTGAAGCTTTCTTT. Translating it yields CSSGGGTEAFF. The full variable domain, completed using reference TRBV29-1 and TRBJ1-1, is SAVISQKPSRDICQRGTSLTIQCQVDSQVTMMFWYRQQPGQSLTLIATANQGSEATYESGFVIDKFPISRPNLTFSTLTVSNMSPEDSSIYLCSSGGGTEAFFGQGTRLTVV.

The chain uses TRBV3-1 (or the pseudogene TRBV3-2) and TRBJ2-1; a weak D match, TRBD2 (5 bases). Trimming shortened V by 8 bases and J by 3 bases, and 14 bases separated the two germline ends. CDR1 LGHDT and CDR2 YNNKEL come from the germline V gene (reference sequence). This CDR3 contains 14 residues. The CDR3 DNA reads as TGTGCCAGCGGGAGTGCGGGTTTCTACAATGAGCAGTTCTTC. It is translated as CASGSAGFYNEQFF.

V and J are TRBV7-2 and TRBJ1-1; perhaps TRBD1 as D (5 bases). Per the germline V gene, CDR1 is SGHTA and CDR2 is FQGNSA. Between the trimmed V and J ends, which lost 4 bases and 1 base, there was a span of 22 bases. This CDR3 has 18 residues. CDR3 nucleotide sequence: TGTGCCAGCAGCTCTCGACTGGGGGGGTGGAGGGCGAACACTGAAGCTTTCTTT. Protein: CASSSRLGGWRANTEAFF.

The gene calls are TRBV7-9 and TRBJ1-3; D uncertain. Trimming stripped 5 bases from V and 2 bases from J, with 10 bases between. The CDR3 sequence is 14 residues long. The germline V gene has CDR1 SEHNR and CDR2 FQNEAQ (reference sequence). CDR3 loop: CASSLTPTGNTIYF. CDR3 nucleotide sequence: TGTGCCAGCAGCCTTACACCAACTGGAAACACCATATATTTT.

The chain has TRBV3-1 (or the pseudogene TRBV3-2) and TRBJ2-5; the D is unclear. Trimming cost V 1 base and J 7 bases, with 16 bases left between them. Germline CDR1 is LGHDT and CDR2 is YNNKEL (reference sequence). The CDR3 consists of 15 residues. The CDR3 DNA is TGTGCCAGCAGCCAAGTGCGTACCCTGGCAGGGACCCAGTACTTC. Amino acids: CASSQVRTLAGTQYF.

This chain joins TRBV4-1 and TRBJ1-1; maybe TRBD1 (5 bases). CDR1 and CDR2 from the germline V gene are MGHRA and YSYEKL. V was shortened by 1 base and J by 3 bases, with 9 bases between the two germline ends. This CDR3 has 14 amino acids. As DNA, the CDR3 is TGCGCCAGCAGCCAAGGGGGCATAGACACTGAAGCTTTCTTT. It yields the protein CASSQGGIDTEAFF.

The chain carries TRBV28 and TRBJ1-1, with TRBD1 matching over 12 bases. V gave up 6 bases and J gave up 4 bases; unmatched junction bases: 6. Germline V CDR1 and CDR2: MDHEN, SYDVKM. The CDR3 runs to 15 residues. The CDR3 protein is CASRGTGGLGTEAFF. The CDR3 DNA reads as TGTGCCAGCAGAGGGACAGGGGGCTTGGGCACTGAAGCTTTCTTT.

The rearrangement joins TRBV30 to TRBJ2-1; TRBD2 agrees at 7 bases. Germline V gene sequence: CDR1 GTSNPN, CDR2 SVGIG (reference sequence). CDR3 length: 10 amino acids. Trimming removed 5 bases from V and 10 bases from J; junction bases left unmatched: 2. This CDR3 reads CAWSGGEQFF. CDR3 bases: TGTGCCTGGTCGGGGGGAGAGCAGTTCTTC.

The V call is TRBV5-5, the J call TRBJ2-4; D not certain. The V gene lost 1 base and the J gene lost 0 bases, with 8 bases spanning the gap. There are 15 residues in the CDR3. The germline CDR1 and CDR2 sequences are SGHKS and YYEKEE (reference sequence). In DNA form, the CDR3 reads TGTGCCAGCAGCTTGTCGGTTTTAGCCAAAAACATTCAGTACTTC. Residues: CASSLSVLAKNIQYF.

The chain combines TRBV23-1 with TRBJ1-4; the match to TRBD1 covers 7 bases. TRBV23-1 is an open reading frame, and its role is uncertain. The CDR3 covers 15 residues. With V trimmed by 2 bases and J by 7 bases, 7 bases remained unmatched. The CDR3 region has the DNA TGCGCCAGCAGTCAACACAGGGGAGAGCGTGAAAAACTGTTTTTT. Translating gives CASSQHRGEREKLFF.

The J gene is TRBJ2-1, the V gene TRBV7-9; 10 bases are a match to TRBD1. The CDR3 consists of 16 residues. Germline CDR1 and CDR2: SEHNR and FQNEAQ (reference sequence). The ends lost 5 bases at V and 0 bases at J; junction bases unmatched: 4. For the CDR3, the DNA is TGTGCCAGCAGCGATGGACAGGGGGTCTCCTACAATGAGCAGTTCTTC. It is translated as CASSDGQGVSYNEQFF.

The rearrangement uses TRBV15 and TRBJ2-1; maybe TRBD2 (7 bases). The CDR3 has 18 amino acids. The V and J ends lost 1 base and 4 bases respectively, with 20 bases between them. In germline, CDR1 is LNHNV, CDR2 YYDKDF (reference sequence). CDR3 DNA sequence: TGTGCCACCAGCAGAGTTGAGACTTGCGGGGGCCCGTACAATGAGCAGTTCTTC. This translates into CATSRVETCGGPYNEQFF.

The chain employs TRBV6-5 and TRBJ1-2; D unresolved. CDR3 length equals 11 residues. The germline V gene has CDR1 MNHEY and CDR2 SVGAGI. With 5 bases removed from V and 6 bases from J, the gap between germline ends came to 7 bases. The CDR3, as DNA: TGTGCCAGCAGTACGGGGAATGGCTACACCTTC. Encoded protein: CASSTGNGYTF.

V and J are TRBV4-3 and TRBJ2-7; no reliable D call. Germline V gives CDR1 LGHNA, CDR2 YSLEER. V shed 0 bases and J shed 1 base, with 16 bases lying between them. The CDR3 contains 17 residues. The CDR3: CASSQDPSGSLSYEQYF. DNA for the CDR3: TGCGCCAGCAGCCAAGATCCCTCGGGTTCCCTTTCCTACGAGCAGTACTTC.

This clone was observed a handful of times. The chain carries TRBV19 and TRBJ1-3; possible D gene TRBD1, 6 bases. This CDR3 comprises 15 residues. With 5 bases removed from V and 3 bases from J, the gap between germline ends came to 14 bases. Germline loops: CDR1 LNHDA, CDR2 SQIVND (reference sequence). The CDR3 DNA follows: TGTGCCAGTAGTGTGCCAGGGGTAGGTGGAAACACCATATATTTT. Translation: CASSVPGVGGNTIYF.

The chain combines TRBV7-9 with TRBJ2-7, with TRBD1 matching 8 bases. CDR3 length: 13 amino acids. Germline V gene sequence: CDR1 SEHNR, CDR2 FQNEAQ (reference sequence). V lost 3 bases to trimming and J lost 7 bases; unmatched junction nucleotides: 5. The CDR3 region has the DNA TGTGCCAGCAGCTTTCCAGGGGGCGTGGAGCAGTACTTC. It yields the protein CASSFPGGVEQYF.

The V call is TRBV15, the J call TRBJ2-2; D remains unclear. Germline CDR1 LNHNV, CDR2 YYDKDF (reference sequence). Trimming removed 0 bases at V and 4 bases at J, with 6 bases between. CDR3 length: 14 residues. CDR3 loop: CATSRDPVTGELFF. In DNA, the CDR3 is TGTGCCACCAGCAGAGATCCGGTCACCGGGGAGCTGTTTTTT.

CDR3 sequence (DNA): TGTGCCAGCAGCTTAGACAGGTCCTACGAGCAGTACTTC. Protein: CASSLDRSYEQYF. The chain combines TRBV7-2 with TRBJ2-7; D is perhaps TRBD1 (5 bases). V was cut by 1 base and J by 1 base, with 5 bases left in between. The CDR3 runs to 13 residues. CDR1 is SGHTA and CDR2 is FQGNSA in the germline V gene.